This TCR beta chain originates from a study of cytomegalovirus exposure and HLA in healthy donors. The study's findings and limits: Fewer than 200 TCR beta chains were listed as cytomegalovirus-associated. A few of the chains that were CMV-associated were confirmed in vitro to be specific for CMV antigens.

With regard to this clone: Its antigen remains unknown.

Germline loops: CDR1 SGHTA, CDR2 FQGNSA. The CDR3 sequence is 14 residues long. The V end was cut by 7 bases, the J end by 6 bases, with 16 bases between. Profiling relied on immunoSEQ multiplex PCR, and the TCRdb table lists in-frame clones only, not all of them. The repertoire includes about 130,000 clones, about 89% of them detected once, and roughly 2% sits in the top ten. The chain has TRBV7-2 and TRBJ2-1, with D possibly TRBD1 on 6 matching bases. Sequenced: PBMCs. The clonotype comes from a woman in her late teens or twenties in good health and CMV-seronegative. In DNA form, the CDR3 reads TGTGCCAGCATTGCGGAGGCAGGGGCCAATGAGCAGTTCTTC. The encoded protein is CASIAEAGANEQFF.